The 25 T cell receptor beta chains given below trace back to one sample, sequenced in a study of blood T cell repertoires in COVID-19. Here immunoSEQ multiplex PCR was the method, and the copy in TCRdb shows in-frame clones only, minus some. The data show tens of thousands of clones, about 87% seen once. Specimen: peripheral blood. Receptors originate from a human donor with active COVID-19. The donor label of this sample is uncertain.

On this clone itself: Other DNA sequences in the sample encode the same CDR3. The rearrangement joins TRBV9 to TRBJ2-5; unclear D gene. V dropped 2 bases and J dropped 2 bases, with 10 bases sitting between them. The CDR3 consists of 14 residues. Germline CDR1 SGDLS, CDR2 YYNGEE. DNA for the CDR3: TGTGCCAGCAGCGTCGGCGGCTCACAAGAGACCCAGTACTTC. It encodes CASSVGGSQETQYF.

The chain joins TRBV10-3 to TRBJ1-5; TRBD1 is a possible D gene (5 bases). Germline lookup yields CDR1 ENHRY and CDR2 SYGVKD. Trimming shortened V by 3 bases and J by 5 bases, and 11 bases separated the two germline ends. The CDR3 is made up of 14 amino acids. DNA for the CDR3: TGTGCCATCAGTGACACAGGAACCGATCAGCCCCAGCATTTT. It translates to CAISDTGTDQPQHF.

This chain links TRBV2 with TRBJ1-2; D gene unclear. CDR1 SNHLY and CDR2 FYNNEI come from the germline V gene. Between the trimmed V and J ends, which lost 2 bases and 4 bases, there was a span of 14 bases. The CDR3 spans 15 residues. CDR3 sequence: CASSETLNAAYGYTF. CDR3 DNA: TGTGCCAGCAGTGAAACGCTAAATGCGGCCTATGGCTACACCTTC.

The CDR3 DNA reads TGTGCCAGCAGCCAGAGGACAGGGGAAGGCTACACCTTC. It codes for CASSQRTGEGYTF. The V call is TRBV7-8, the J call TRBJ1-2, with 9 bases matching TRBD1. V dropped 5 bases and J dropped 8; count of bases not matched to a gene: 6. Germline V gene data show CDR1 as SGHVS and CDR2 as FQNEAQ. CDR3 length: 13 residues.

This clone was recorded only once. Written as DNA, the CDR3 is TGCGCCAGCAGCTCCGGACTAGCGGGAGGGTCAGATACGCAGTATTTT. It translates to CASSSGLAGGSDTQYF. The rearrangement uses TRBV5-1 and TRBJ2-3; 15 bases are shared with TRBD2. With V trimmed by 3 bases and J by 4 bases, 3 bases remained unmatched. There are 16 residues in the CDR3. Germline-derived CDR1 and CDR2 are SGHRS and YFSETQ.

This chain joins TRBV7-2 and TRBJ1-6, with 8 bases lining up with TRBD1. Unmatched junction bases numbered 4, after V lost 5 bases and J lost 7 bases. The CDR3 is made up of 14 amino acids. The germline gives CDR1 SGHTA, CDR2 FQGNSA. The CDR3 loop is CASSQTGENSPLHF. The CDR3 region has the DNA TGTGCCAGCAGCCAGACAGGGGAGAATTCACCCCTCCACTTT.

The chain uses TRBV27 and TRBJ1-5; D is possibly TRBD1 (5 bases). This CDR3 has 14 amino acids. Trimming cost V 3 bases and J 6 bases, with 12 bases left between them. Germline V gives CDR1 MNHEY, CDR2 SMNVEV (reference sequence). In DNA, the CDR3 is TGTGCCAGCAGTTTCGCGGCAGGGTCTCAGCCCCAGCATTTT. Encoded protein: CASSFAAGSQPQHF.

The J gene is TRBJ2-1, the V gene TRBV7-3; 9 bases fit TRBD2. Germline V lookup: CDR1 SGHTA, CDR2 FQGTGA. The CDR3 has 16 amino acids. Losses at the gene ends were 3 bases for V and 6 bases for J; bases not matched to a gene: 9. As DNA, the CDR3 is TGTGCCAGCAGCTTGGGTGGGCTAGCGGGGTTCAATGAGCAGTTCTTC. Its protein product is CASSLGGLAGFNEQFF.

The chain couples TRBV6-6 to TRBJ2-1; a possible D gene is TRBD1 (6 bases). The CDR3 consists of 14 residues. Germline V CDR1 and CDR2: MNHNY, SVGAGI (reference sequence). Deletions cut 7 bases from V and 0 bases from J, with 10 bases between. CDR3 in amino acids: CASIPTGSYNEQFF. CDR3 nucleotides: TGTGCCAGCATCCCGACAGGCTCCTACAATGAGCAGTTCTTC.

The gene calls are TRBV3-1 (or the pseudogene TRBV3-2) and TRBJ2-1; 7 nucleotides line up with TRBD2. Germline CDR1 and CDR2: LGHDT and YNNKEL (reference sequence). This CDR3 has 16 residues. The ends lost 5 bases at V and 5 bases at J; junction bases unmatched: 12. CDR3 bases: TGTGCCAGCAGCTCGTCCCGTATTGGGGGGGACAATGAGCAGTTCTTC. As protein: CASSSSRIGGDNEQFF.

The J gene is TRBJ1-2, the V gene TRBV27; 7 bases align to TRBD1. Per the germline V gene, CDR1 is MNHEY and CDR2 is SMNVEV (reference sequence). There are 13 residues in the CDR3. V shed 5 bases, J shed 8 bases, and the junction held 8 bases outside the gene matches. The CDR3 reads CASSPGQTTGYTF. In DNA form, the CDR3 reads TGTGCCAGCAGTCCGGGACAGACAACGGGCTACACCTTC.

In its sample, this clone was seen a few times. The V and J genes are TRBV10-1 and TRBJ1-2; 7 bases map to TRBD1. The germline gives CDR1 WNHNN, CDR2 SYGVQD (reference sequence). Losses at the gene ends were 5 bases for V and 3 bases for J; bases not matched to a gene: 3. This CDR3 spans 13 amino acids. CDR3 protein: CASSPGTDYGYTF. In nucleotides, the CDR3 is TGCGCCAGCAGTCCCGGGACAGACTATGGCTACACCTTC.

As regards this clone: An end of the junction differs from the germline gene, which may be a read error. The CDR3 DNA reads TGTGCCAGCAGCCCTAGCGGGAGTTCCGCCCTGCGAGGGTTC. Amino acid sequence: CASSPSGSSALRGF. The V call is TRBV7-2, the J call TRBJ2-7, with 10 bases lining up with TRBD2. The CDR3 runs to 14 residues. Per the germline V gene, CDR1 is SGHTA and CDR2 is FQGNSA.

The CDR3, as DNA: TGTGCCACCAGTGACCCAGGGAAGGGACTCACAGATACGCAGTATTTT. This sequence encodes CATSDPGKGLTDTQYF. The V call is TRBV24-1, the J call TRBJ2-3; tentatively, D is TRBD2 (6 bases). CDR1 is KGHDR, CDR2 SFDVKD, per germline. The V and J ends lost 4 bases and 2 bases respectively, with 15 bases between them. This CDR3 contains 16 residues.

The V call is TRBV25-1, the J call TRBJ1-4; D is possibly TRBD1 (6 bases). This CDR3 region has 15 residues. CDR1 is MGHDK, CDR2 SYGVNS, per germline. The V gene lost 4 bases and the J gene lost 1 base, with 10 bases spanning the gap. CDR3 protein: CASSAPQGTNEKLFF. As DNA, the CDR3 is TGTGCCAGCAGTGCGCCACAGGGAACTAATGAAAAACTGTTTTTT.

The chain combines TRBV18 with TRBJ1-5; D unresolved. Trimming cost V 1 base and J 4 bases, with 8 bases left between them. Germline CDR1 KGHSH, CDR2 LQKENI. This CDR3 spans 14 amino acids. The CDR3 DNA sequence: TGTGCCAGCTCACCACTCGGGAGGAATCAGCCCCAGCATTTT. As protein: CASSPLGRNQPQHF.

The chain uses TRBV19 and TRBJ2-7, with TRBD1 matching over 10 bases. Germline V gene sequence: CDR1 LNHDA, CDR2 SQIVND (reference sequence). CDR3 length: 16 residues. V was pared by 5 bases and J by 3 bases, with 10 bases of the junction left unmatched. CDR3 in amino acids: CASSVVGGTGDYEQYF. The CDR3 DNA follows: TGTGCCAGTAGTGTTGTTGGCGGGACAGGGGACTACGAGCAGTACTTC.

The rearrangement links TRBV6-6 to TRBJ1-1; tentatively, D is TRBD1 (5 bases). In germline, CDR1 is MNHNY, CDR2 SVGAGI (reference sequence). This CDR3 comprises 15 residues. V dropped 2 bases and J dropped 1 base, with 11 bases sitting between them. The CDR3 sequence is CASSYLGQGNTEAFF. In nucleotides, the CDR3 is TGTGCCAGCAGTTACCTGGGGCAGGGGAACACTGAAGCTTTCTTT.

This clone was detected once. The CDR3 protein is CASSREIRDEQFF. The CDR3 DNA reads as TGCGCCAGCAGCCGAGAAATCCGGGATGAGCAGTTCTTC. This chain links TRBV4-3 with TRBJ2-1, with D unclear. The V end lost 4 bases, the J end lost 8 bases, and 12 bases lay between the germline ends. CDR1 LGHNA and CDR2 YSLEER come from the germline V gene. CDR3 length: 13 residues.

CDR3 region: CASSRGTVNYGYTF. For the CDR3, the DNA is TGTGCCAGCAGTCGCGGGACAGTAAACTATGGCTACACCTTC. The V call is TRBV2, the J call TRBJ1-2; 7 bases line up with TRBD1. V lost 5 bases and J lost 2; bases outside the gene matches: 5. Germline V CDR1 and CDR2: SNHLY, FYNNEI. The CDR3 is 14 residues long. Supplemented by reference TRBV2 and TRBJ1-2, the full variable domain reads EPEVTQTPSHQVTQMGQEVILRCVPISNHLYFYWYRQILGQKVEFLVSFYNNEISEKSEIFDDQFSVERPDGSNFTLKIRSTKLEDSAMYFCASSRGTVNYGYTFGSGTRLTVV.

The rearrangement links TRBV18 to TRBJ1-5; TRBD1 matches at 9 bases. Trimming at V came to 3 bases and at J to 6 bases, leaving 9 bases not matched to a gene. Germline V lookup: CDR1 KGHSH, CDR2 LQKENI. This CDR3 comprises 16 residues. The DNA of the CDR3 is TGTGCCAGCTCACCCGGCGGGACAGGGTACGGTCAGCCCCAGCATTTT. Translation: CASSPGGTGYGQPQHF.

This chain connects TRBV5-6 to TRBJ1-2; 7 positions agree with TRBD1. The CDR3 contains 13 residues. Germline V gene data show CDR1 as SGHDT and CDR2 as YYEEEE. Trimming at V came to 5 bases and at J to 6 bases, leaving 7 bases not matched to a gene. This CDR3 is CASRQTGIHGYTF. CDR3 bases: TGTGCCAGCAGGCAGACAGGGATTCATGGCTACACCTTC.

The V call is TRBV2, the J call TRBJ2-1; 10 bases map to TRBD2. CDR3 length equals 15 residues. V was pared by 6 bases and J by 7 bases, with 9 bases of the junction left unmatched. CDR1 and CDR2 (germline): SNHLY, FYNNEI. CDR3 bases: TGTGCCAGCAGAACGGGACTAGCGCAATGGAATGAGCAGTTCTTC. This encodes CASRTGLAQWNEQFF.

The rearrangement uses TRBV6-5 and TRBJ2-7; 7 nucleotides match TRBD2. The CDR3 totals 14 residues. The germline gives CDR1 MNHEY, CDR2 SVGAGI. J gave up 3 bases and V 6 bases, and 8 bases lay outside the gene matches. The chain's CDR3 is CASRASGAYYEQYF. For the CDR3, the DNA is TGTGCCAGCAGGGCAAGCGGGGCATACTACGAGCAGTACTTC.

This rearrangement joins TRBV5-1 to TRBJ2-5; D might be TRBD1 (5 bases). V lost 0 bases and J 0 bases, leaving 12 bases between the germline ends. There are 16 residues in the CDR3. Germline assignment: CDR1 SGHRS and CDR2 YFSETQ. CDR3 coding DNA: TGCGCCAGCAGCTTGGCCCCCAGGGCGAACCAAGAGACCCAGTACTTC. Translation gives CASSLAPRANQETQYF.